Below, 26 T cell receptor beta chains from the same sample are listed, as sequenced in a study of tumor-infiltrating lymphocytes in primary liver carcinoma. Without any cell sorting, about 18-31 mg of bulk tissue yielded co-extracted RNA and DNA. With a constant-region primer, TCR beta cDNA was made from about 0.55 ug of total RNA. Amplification in three nested multiplex PCR rounds with slightly modified ARM-PCR gave rise to TCR beta libraries. Researchers ran the first two PCR rounds for roughly 10 cycles each with TRBV1-TRBV30 forward primers and a C-beta reverse primer. TCRdb called the multiplex PCR reads again in MiXCR, with one record for every CDR3 protein. This sample has 45,000 to 65,000 distinct CDR3 sequences, with around 77% found just once. Sequencing used liver tumor tissue from sampling region 5. Subset: tumor region T5, tumor centre. These receptors originate from a man in his forties with primary liver carcinoma and hepatitis B virus infection.

In the case of this clonotype: Since no conserved phenylalanine or tryptophan closes the CDR3, a read error is the likely cause. The rearrangement uses TRBV11-2 and TRBJ1-4; D not resolved. The germline V gene has CDR1 SGHAT and CDR2 FQNNGV. The CDR3 runs to 14 residues. V gave up 1 base and J gave up 7 bases, with 10 bases separating them. The CDR3 DNA follows: TGTGCCAGCAGCTTAGGGCAGGAGGCTGAAAAACTGTTTATC. It is translated as CASSLGQEAEKLFI.

The chain combines TRBV5-4 with TRBJ2-5; D is possibly TRBD2 (6 bases). Germline-derived CDR1 and CDR2 are SGHNT and YYREEE (reference sequence). There are 15 residues in the CDR3. In DNA, the CDR3 is TGTACCAACAGCTTGGGGGGACGGACACAAGAGACCCAGTACTTC. Protein sequence: CTNSLGGRTQETQYF.

Turning to this clonotype: One end of the junction is discordant with germline, which a read error may explain. The rearrangement links TRBV14 to TRBJ1-4; D gene unclear. The CDR3 extends over 13 amino acids. The germline V gene has CDR1 SGHDN and CDR2 FVKESK. The CDR3 bases are TGTGCCAGCAGCTACTCCCTCGAAGGAAAACTGCTTTTT. It translates to CASSYSLEGKLLF.

The chain has TRBV7-9 and TRBJ1-2, with no clear D. CDR3 size: 16 residues. CDR1 and CDR2 (germline): SEHNR, FQNEAQ (reference sequence). V was pared by 2 bases and J by 7 bases, with 20 bases between. The CDR3 region has the DNA TGTGCCAGCAGCTTACCCCCAACCCGGCAAGAGGTTGGCTACACCTTC. This encodes CASSLPPTRQEVGYTF.

Regarding this clonotype: A much larger clone lies a single base off, so this may be a read error. It is likely a read error, because the conserved phenylalanine at the end of the CDR3 is missing. The chain recombines TRBV20-1 with TRBJ2-7; possibly TRBD2 for D (5 bases). V was cut by 2 bases and J by 1 base, with 12 bases left in between. The CDR3 has 14 residues. Looked up from germline, CDR1 is DFQATT and CDR2 is SNEGSKA (reference sequence). DNA for the CDR3: TGCAGTGCTAGACCGGGATCGAGGTCCTACGAGCAGTACCTC. Translated, it gives CSARPGSRSYEQYL.

This clonotype has at least ten counts. The chain joins TRBV28 to TRBJ1-4, with TRBD1 matching 8 bases. Germline assignment: CDR1 MDHEN and CDR2 SYDVKM. Trimming cost V 5 bases and J 8 bases; bases outside gene matches: 10. The CDR3 runs 15 residues. The CDR3 protein is CASSTTGGIYEKLFF. For the CDR3, the DNA is TGTGCCAGCAGTACAACAGGGGGGATCTACGAAAAACTGTTTTTT.

Comment on this clonotype: An end of the junction differs from the germline gene, which may be a read error. CDR3 amino acids: CSVEADRRRAETQYF. For the CDR3, the DNA is TGTAGCGTTGAAGCGGACAGGAGACGAGCAGAGACCCAGTACTTC. V gene TRBV29-1 combines with J gene TRBJ2-5; 7 bases map to TRBD1. The CDR3 is 15 amino acids. Looked up from germline, CDR1 is SQVTM and CDR2 is ANQGSEA.

The chain carries TRBV11-1 and TRBJ2-1, with D maybe TRBD2 (6 bases). The CDR3 loop spans 20 amino acids. Trimming took 10 bases from V and 6 from J, leaving 37 bases between them. CDR1 and CDR2 (germline): SGHAT, FQDESV (reference sequence). The CDR3 DNA follows: TGTGCCAACAACATAGGAAAGACTAGTGGGGCCTCACGGTTCGGCAATGAGCAGTTCTTC. Encoded protein: CANNIGKTSGASRFGNEQFF.

The chain links TRBV11-2 to TRBJ2-3; no definite D call. CDR3 length: 14 residues. V shed 9 bases and J shed 7 bases, with 20 bases lying between them. Germline V lookup: CDR1 SGHAT, CDR2 FQNNGV. The CDR3 loop is CASNPPGRAYTQYF. Here the CDR3 DNA reads TGTGCCAGTAACCCCCCGGGCCGGGCATATACGCAGTATTTT.

This clonotype was found once. Compared with germline, one end of the junction differs, possibly owing to a read error. The rearrangement uses TRBV14 and TRBJ1-6; D remains ambiguous. CDR1 is SGHDN, CDR2 FVKESK, per germline. The length of the CDR3 is 14 residues. The CDR3 DNA sequence: TGTGCCAGCAGCCATTCAGTGGAAAATTCATCCCTCCACTTT. Translating gives CASSHSVENSSLHF. The complete variable domain, with remaining parts taken from reference TRBV14 and TRBJ1-6, reads EAGVTQFPSHSVIEKGQTVTLRCDPISGHDNLYWYRRVMGKEIKFLLHFVKESKQDESGMPNNRFLAERTGGTYSTLKVQPAELEDSGVYFCASSHSVENSSLHFGNGTRLTVT.

Many counts were recorded for this clonotype. This chain joins TRBV28 and TRBJ2-1; D unclear. CDR1 is MDHEN and CDR2 is SYDVKM in the germline V gene. The CDR3 sequence is 13 residues long. Trimming pared 3 bases from V and 4 bases from J, leaving 7 bases between. CDR3 sequence: CASSLRQYNEQFF. The CDR3 DNA is TGTGCCAGCAGTTTGCGGCAATACAATGAGCAGTTCTTC.

V gene TRBV11-2 combines with J gene TRBJ2-7; D is possibly TRBD1 (6 bases). The CDR3 has 14 amino acids. The V end lost 5 bases, the J end lost 0 bases, and 11 bases lay between the germline ends. The germline gives CDR1 SGHAT, CDR2 FQNNGV. CDR3 region: CASSPYRDSYEQYF. DNA for the CDR3: TGTGCCAGCAGCCCTTACAGGGACTCCTACGAGCAGTACTTC. The full variable domain, its missing parts supplied by reference TRBV11-2 and TRBJ2-7, is EAGVAQSPRYKIIEKRQSVAFWCNPISGHATLYWYQQILGQGPKLLIQFQNNGVVDDSQLPKDRFSAERLKGVDSTLKIQPAKLEDSAVYLCASSPYRDSYEQYFGPGTRLTVT.

A single count supports this clonotype. A junction end diverges from the germline sequence, so it may reflect a read error. This sequence joins TRBV11-2 and TRBJ1-5; no clear D. This CDR3 has 16 residues. Germline values: CDR1 SGHAT, CDR2 FQNNGV. CDR3 DNA: TGTGCCAGCAGCTTAGGAGACACGAGCTGGGCTCAGCACCAGCATTTT. Its protein is CASSLGDTSWAQHQHF.

This clonotype came up once. The CDR3 end shows no conserved phenylalanine or tryptophan, and so a read error is likely. The chain joins TRBV4-2 to TRBJ2-4, with a weak D call TRBD2 (6 bases). Germline CDR1 LGHNA, CDR2 YNFKEQ. The CDR3 covers 18 residues. The CDR3 DNA sequence: TGTGCCAGTAGCCAAGGTTCCGGGAGCAACGAAGCCAAAAACATTCAGTACGTC. This encodes CASSQGSGSNEAKNIQYV.

Regarding this clonotype: One junction end disagrees with the germline gene, perhaps due to a read error. The chain couples TRBV12-3 or TRBV12-4 to TRBJ2-1; D gene unclear. CDR3 length equals 17 residues. DNA for the CDR3: TGTGTCAGCAGTCCTCGGACGGGTCAGCCCTCCTACAATGAGCAGCTCTTC. Its translation is CVSSPRTGQPSYNEQLF.

The sample holds one count of this clonotype. The genes are TRBV5-1 and TRBJ2-2, with D unresolved. This CDR3 is 14 amino acids long. CDR1 and CDR2 (germline): SGHRS, YFSETQ. The chain's CDR3 is CVSSLERVPGELFF. The CDR3 DNA follows: TGCGTTAGCAGCTTGGAGCGTGTGCCCGGGGAGCTGTTTTTT.

As to this clonotype: Germline and junction disagree at one end, which may indicate a read error. Written as DNA, the CDR3 is TGTACCAGTAGTTACAGGGGGGCGCCGACCGAACAGTACTTC. Protein: CTSSYRGAPTEQYF. V and J are TRBV6-5 and TRBJ2-7, with 8 nucleotides matching TRBD1. This CDR3 contains 14 residues. Germline lookup yields CDR1 MNHEY and CDR2 SVGAGI.

As concerns this clonotype: Relative to the germline gene, one junction end is altered; a read error may explain this. The J gene is TRBJ2-1, the V gene TRBV30, with D perhaps being TRBD1 or TRBD2 (5 bases each). The CDR3 is 13 residues long. The germline V gene has CDR1 GTSNPN and CDR2 SVGIG (reference sequence). The DNA of the CDR3 is TGTGCCTGGACCTCGGGGCAGGGCAATAAGCAGTTCTTC. As protein: CAWTSGQGNKQFF.

Details on this clonotype: One junction end does not reproduce the germline sequence, and a read error may be involved. The chain links TRBV5-1 to TRBJ2-7, with 7 bases identical to TRBD2. There are 16 residues in the CDR3. CDR1 and CDR2 from the germline V gene are SGHRS and YFSETQ. This CDR3 is CTSTLGRASGTYEQHF. CDR3 DNA sequence: TGCACCAGCACCTTAGGTCGGGCTAGCGGTACCTACGAGCAGCACTTC. The full variable domain, with the rest looked up from reference TRBV5-1 and TRBJ2-7, is KAGVTQTPRYLIKTRGQQVTLSCSPISGHRSVSWYQQTPGQGLQFLFEYFSETQRNKGNFPGRFSGRQFSNSRSEMNVSTLELGDSALYLCTSTLGRASGTYEQHFGPGTRLTVT.

Turning to this clonotype: The junction departs from germline at one end; a sequencing error may be responsible. This chain connects TRBV14 to TRBJ2-1; TRBD2 is a possible D gene (6 bases). Germline V gene data show CDR1 as SGHDN and CDR2 as FVKESK. The CDR3 totals 16 residues. CDR3 protein: CGSSAVAEWVNNEQFF. The DNA for the CDR3 is TGTGGCAGCAGTGCAGTAGCGGAATGGGTAAACAATGAGCAGTTCTTC. The full variable domain, rest sourced from reference TRBV14 and TRBJ2-1, is EAGVTQFPSHSVIEKGQTVTLRCDPISGHDNLYWYRRVMGKEIKFLLHFVKESKQDESGMPNNRFLAERTGGTYSTLKVQPAELEDSGVYFCGSSAVAEWVNNEQFFGPGTRLTVL.

As for this clonotype: Relative to the germline gene, one junction end is altered; a read error may explain this. The chain is built from TRBV28 and TRBJ1-1, with no clear D. Germline values: CDR1 MDHEN, CDR2 SYDVKM. The CDR3 consists of 16 residues. CDR3 in DNA: TGTGCCAGCAGGAGAACGGGGATAGCACTGAACACTGGAGCTTTCTTT. This encodes CASRRTGIALNTGAFF.

The chain uses TRBV29-1 and TRBJ2-3; tentative D call: TRBD1 (6 bases). Between the trimmed V and J ends, which lost 5 bases and 5 bases, there was a span of 17 bases. This CDR3 spans 14 amino acids. CDR1 SQVTM and CDR2 ANQGSEA come from the germline V gene. The CDR3 protein is CSVSGTSALDTQYF. The CDR3 DNA sequence: TGCAGCGTTTCCGGGACAAGCGCGTTAGATACGCAGTATTTT.

The V and J genes are TRBV4-3 and TRBJ2-1; weak D call: TRBD2 (6 bases). V gave up 11 bases and J gave up 7 bases, with 27 bases separating them. The CDR3 has 16 amino acids. Per germline, CDR1 LGHNA and CDR2 YSLEER. The DNA for the CDR3 is TGCGCCGATAGCCAAGATAGGAGCGGGTTTCATAATGAGCAGTTCTTC. It is translated as CADSQDRSGFHNEQFF.

This clonotype was picked up one time. The junction shows a germline mismatch at one end, possibly a read error. V and J are TRBV5-1 and TRBJ2-3; no clear D. Germline CDR1 is SGHRS and CDR2 is YFSETQ. CDR3 length: 14 amino acids. The CDR3 DNA is TGCGCCAGCAGCTTGGGAGACAACACAGATATGCAGTATTTT. Amino acid sequence: CASSLGDNTDMQYF. The whole variable domain, filled in from reference TRBV5-1 and TRBJ2-3, reads KAGVTQTPRYLIKTRGQQVTLSCSPISGHRSVSWYQQTPGQGLQFLFEYFSETQRNKGNFPGRFSGRQFSNSRSEMNVSTLELGDSALYLCASSLGDNTDMQYFGPGTRLTVL.

In its sample, this clonotype was seen a few times. Given a much more abundant clone one base away, this may be a read error. The chain recombines TRBV5-1 with TRBJ1-3, with D possibly TRBD1 on 5 matching bases. The CDR3 is 21 amino acids. Deletions cut 4 bases from V and 3 bases from J, with 32 bases between. Germline V CDR1 and CDR2: SGHRS, YFSETQ. The CDR3 nucleotides read TGCGCCAGCAGCCTGACCCCACGGGGGAGCAGACCCGACCGATTTGGAAACACCATATATTTT. Protein product: CASSLTPRGSRPDRFGNTIYF.

The chain uses TRBV29-1 and TRBJ2-3; D is perhaps TRBD1 or TRBD2 (5 bases each). This CDR3 region has 12 residues. Per the germline V gene, CDR1 is SQVTM and CDR2 is ANQGSEA. Trimming cost V 4 bases and J 8 bases, with 13 bases left between them. CDR3 nucleotide sequence: TGCAGCGTTGGTGCCAGAGGGACTACGCAGTATTTT. This encodes CSVGARGTTQYF.